The clone carrying this T cell receptor (beta chain) was detected ten times or more. As yet, its antigen is unknown. The sample originates from a study of identical twins. Notes on the study in general: Surplus twin overlap in beta out-of-frame sequences was less pronounced.

cDNA carried unique molecular identifiers, and a universal primer site was added by template switching. MiXCR was run by TCRdb on the 5' RACE reads, yielding one entry per CDR3 protein. The repertoire holds nearly 900,000 distinct CDR3 sequences, 9% to 15% seen once, with roughly 1.6% in the top ten. V was clipped by 4 bases and J by 6 bases, with 16 bases between them. The CDR3 runs 14 residues. From germline, CDR1 is DFQATT and CDR2 SNEGSKA (reference sequence). The same sample was also studied in work on yellow fever vaccine responses in identical twins.

The chain carries TRBV20-1 and TRBJ2-1, with D perhaps TRBD2 (6 bases). This TCR was sampled from a woman between 18 and 29 years old in good health. The sequenced material came from PBMCs. The CDR3 loop reads CSANPSAPGNEQFF. The CDR3 DNA is TGCAGTGCTAACCCTAGCGCTCCCGGCAATGAGCAGTTCTTC.